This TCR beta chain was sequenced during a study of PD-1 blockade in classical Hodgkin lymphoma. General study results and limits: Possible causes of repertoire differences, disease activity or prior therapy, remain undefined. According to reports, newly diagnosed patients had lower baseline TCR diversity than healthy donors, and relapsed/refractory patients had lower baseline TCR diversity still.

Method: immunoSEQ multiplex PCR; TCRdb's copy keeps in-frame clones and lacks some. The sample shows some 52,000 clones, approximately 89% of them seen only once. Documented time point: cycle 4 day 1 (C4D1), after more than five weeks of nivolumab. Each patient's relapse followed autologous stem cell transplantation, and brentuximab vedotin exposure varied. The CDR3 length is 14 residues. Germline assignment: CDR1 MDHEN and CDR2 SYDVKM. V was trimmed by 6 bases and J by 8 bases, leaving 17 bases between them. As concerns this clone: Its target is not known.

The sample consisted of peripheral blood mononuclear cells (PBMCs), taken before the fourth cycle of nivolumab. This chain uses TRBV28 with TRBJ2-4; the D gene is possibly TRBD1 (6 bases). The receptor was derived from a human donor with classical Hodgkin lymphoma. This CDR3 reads CASRPTGRRDIQYF. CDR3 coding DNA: TGTGCCAGCAGGCCCACAGGGCGGCGGGACATTCAGTACTTC.